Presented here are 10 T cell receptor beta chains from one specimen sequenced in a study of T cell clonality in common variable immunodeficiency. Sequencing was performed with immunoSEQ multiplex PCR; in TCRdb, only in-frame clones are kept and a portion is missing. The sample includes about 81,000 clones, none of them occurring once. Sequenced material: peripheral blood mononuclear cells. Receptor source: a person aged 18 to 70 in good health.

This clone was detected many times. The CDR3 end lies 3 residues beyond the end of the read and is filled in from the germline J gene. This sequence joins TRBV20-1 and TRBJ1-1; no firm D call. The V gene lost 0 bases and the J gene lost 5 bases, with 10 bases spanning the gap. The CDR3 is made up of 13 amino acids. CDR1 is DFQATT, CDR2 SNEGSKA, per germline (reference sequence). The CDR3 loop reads CSAREVRGTEAFF. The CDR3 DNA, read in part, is TGCAGTGCTAGAGAGGTTCGGGGAACTGAA.

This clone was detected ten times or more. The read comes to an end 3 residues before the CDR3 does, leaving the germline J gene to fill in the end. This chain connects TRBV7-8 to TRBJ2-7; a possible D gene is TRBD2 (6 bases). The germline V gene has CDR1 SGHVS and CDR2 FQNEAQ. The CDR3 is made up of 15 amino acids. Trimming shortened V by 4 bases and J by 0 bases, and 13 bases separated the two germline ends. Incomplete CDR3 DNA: TGTGCCAGCAGCTGGGACTTGGCGCGCTCCTACGAG. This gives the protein CASSWDLARSYE. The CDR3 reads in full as CASSWDLARSYEQYF.

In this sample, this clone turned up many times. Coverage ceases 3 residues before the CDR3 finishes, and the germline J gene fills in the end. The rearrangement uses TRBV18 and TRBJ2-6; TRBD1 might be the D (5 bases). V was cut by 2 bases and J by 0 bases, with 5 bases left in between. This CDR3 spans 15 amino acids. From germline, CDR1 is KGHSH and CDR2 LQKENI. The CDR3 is CASSPGASGANVLTF. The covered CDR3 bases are TGTGCCAGCTCACCAGGGGCCTCTGGGGCCAACGTC.

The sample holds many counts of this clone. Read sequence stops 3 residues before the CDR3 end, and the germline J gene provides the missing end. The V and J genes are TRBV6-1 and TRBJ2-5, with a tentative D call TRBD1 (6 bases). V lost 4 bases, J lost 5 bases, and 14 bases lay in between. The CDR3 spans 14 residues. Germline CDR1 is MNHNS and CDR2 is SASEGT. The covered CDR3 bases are TGTGCCAGCAGTGTCACAGGGAGCAGGGAGACC. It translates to CASSVTGSRET. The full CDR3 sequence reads CASSVTGSRETQYF.

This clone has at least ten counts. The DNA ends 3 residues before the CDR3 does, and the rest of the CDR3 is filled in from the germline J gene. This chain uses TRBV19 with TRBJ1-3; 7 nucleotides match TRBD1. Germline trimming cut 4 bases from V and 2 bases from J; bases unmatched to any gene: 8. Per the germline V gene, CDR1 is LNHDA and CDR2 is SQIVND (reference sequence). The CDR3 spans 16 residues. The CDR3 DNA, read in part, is TGTGCCAGTAGTAAGGGGGCCTCTCTAGCTGGAAACACC. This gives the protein CASSKGASLAGNT. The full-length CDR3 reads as CASSKGASLAGNTIYF.

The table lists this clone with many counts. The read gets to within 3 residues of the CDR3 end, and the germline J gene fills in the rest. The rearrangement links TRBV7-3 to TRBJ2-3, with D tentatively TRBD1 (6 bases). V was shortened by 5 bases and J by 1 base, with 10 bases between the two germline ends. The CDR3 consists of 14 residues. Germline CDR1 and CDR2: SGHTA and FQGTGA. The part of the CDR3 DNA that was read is TGTGCCAGCAGCCCTCCAGGGGGCACAGATACG. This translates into CASSPPGGTDT. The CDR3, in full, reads CASSPPGGTDTQYF.

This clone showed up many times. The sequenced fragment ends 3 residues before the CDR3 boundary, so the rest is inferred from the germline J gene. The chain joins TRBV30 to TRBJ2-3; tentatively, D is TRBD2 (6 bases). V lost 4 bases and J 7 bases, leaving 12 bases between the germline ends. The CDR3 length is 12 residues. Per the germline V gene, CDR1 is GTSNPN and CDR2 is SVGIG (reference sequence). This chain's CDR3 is CAWTPRENTQYF. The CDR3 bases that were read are TGTGCCTGGACTCCGCGGGAAAATACG.

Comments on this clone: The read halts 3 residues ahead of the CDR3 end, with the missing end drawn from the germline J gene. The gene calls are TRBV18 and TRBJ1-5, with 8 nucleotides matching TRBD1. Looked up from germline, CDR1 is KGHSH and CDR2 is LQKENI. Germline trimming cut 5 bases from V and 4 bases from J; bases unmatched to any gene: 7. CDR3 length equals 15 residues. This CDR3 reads CASSKTGGNNQPQHF. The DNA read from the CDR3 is TGTGCCAGCTCAAAAACAGGGGGAAATAATCAGCCC. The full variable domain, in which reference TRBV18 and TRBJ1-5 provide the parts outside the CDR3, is NAGVMQNPRHLVRRRGQEARLRCSPMKGHSHVYWYRQLPEEGLKFMVYLQKENIIDESGMPKERFSAEFPKEGPSILRIQQVVRGDSAAYFCASSKTGGNNQPQHFGDGTRLSIL.

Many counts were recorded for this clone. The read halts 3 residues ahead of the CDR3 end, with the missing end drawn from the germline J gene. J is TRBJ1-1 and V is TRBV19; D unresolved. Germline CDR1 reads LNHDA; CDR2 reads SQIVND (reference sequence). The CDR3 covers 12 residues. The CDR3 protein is CASSIGTLRAFF. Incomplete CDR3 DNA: TGTGCCAGTAGTATAGGCACCCTTCGG.

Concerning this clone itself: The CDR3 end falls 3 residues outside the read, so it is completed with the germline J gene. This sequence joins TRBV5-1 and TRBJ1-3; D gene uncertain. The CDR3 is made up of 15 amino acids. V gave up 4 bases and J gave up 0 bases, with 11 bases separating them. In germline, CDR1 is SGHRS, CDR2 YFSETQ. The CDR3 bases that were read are TGCGCCAGCAGCACGGCGGGAGACTCTGGAAACACC. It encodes CASSTAGDSGNT. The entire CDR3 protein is CASSTAGDSGNTIYF. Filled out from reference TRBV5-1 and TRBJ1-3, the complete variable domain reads KAGVTQTPRYLIKTRGQQVTLSCSPISGHRSVSWYQQTPGQGLQFLFEYFSETQRNKGNFPGRFSGRQFSNSRSEMNVSTLELGDSALYLCASSTAGDSGNTIYFGEGSWLTVV.